A selection of T cell receptor beta chains follows, all from one sample in a study of shared clonotypes between healthy human individuals. TCRdb's copy holds only in-frame clones and misses some; the assay was immunoSEQ multiplex PCR. Of just over 2,000,000 clones in the sample, approximately 95% were seen once. The sequenced sample was naive CD4+ T cells sorted from blood. Source of these receptors: a man younger than 35 in good health. The conserved cysteine and the conserved F or W are not part of the CDR3 here. Fields, in order: J gene, V gene, CDR3 length, CDR3 protein.

J: TRBJ1-1
V: TRBV6-6
length: 11
CDR3: ASSRTENTEAF

J: TRBJ2-7
V: TRBV9
length: 12
CDR3: ASSSGSGPYEQY

J: TRBJ2-3
V: TRBV14
length: 13
CDR3: ASSLGDPSTDTQY

J: TRBJ1-3
V: TRBV11-1
length: 13
CDR3: ASSSRDRDGNTIY

J: TRBJ2-5
V: TRBV7-2
length: 15
CDR3: ASSLDRWRGGSETQY

J: TRBJ1-2
V: TRBV19
length: 12
CDR3: ASSPGELASYYT

J: TRBJ1-5
V: TRBV29-1
length: 11
CDR3: SVGSGINQPQH

J: TRBJ1-4
V: TRBV7-8
length: 13
CDR3: ASSLGPGPNEKLF

J: TRBJ1-1
V: TRBV11-2
length: 11
CDR3: ASSLYMNTEAF

J: TRBJ1-2
V: TRBV28
length: 10
CDR3: ASSSAFGGYT

J: TRBJ2-3
V: TRBV5-1
length: 17
CDR3: ASSLQGQLAGGRTDTQY

J: TRBJ2-1
V: TRBV6-5
length: 13
CDR3: ASRLAGISYNEQF

J: TRBJ2-3
V: TRBV12-5
length: 15
CDR3: ASGLVLGPRNADTQY

J: TRBJ1-1
V: TRBV5-1
length: 14
CDR3: ASSLEGVTRGTEAF

J: TRBJ2-7
V: TRBV5-1
length: 11
CDR3: ASSSDRGYEQY

J: TRBJ2-7
V: TRBV5-4
length: 13
CDR3: ASSLTSGGNYEQY

J: TRBJ2-3
V: TRBV11-1
length: 13
CDR3: ASSFTSAYTDTQY

J: TRBJ2-7
V: TRBV5-1
length: 11
CDR3: ASREMDLYEQY

J: TRBJ2-2
V: TRBV4-1
length: 16
CDR3: ASSQAASTYANTGELF

J: TRBJ2-3
V: TRBV9
length: 15
CDR3: ASSVSAGGTSTDTQY

J: TRBJ1-2
V: TRBV27
length: 11
CDR3: ASSLAGNYGYT

J: TRBJ1-1
V: TRBV10-3
length: 11
CDR3: AIRPGWNTEAF

J: TRBJ2-1
V: TRBV28
length: 12
CDR3: ASSAGSSYNEQF

J: TRBJ2-1
V: TRBV10-3
length: 15
CDR3: AISESFKLAGVNEQF

J: TRBJ2-7
V: TRBV5-1
length: 13
CDR3: ASQRSASGGYEQY

J: TRBJ1-1
V: TRBV4-1
length: 14
CDR3: ASSPQDWAKKTEAF

J: TRBJ1-5
V: TRBV27
length: 12
CDR3: ASSLGQSNQPQH

J: TRBJ2-5
V: TRBV19
length: 13
CDR3: ASSGTSGGWETQY

J: TRBJ1-1
V: TRBV9
length: 13
CDR3: ASSVVGRLDTEAF

J: TRBJ1-1
V: TRBV4-1
length: 11
CDR3: ASSQDRGTEAF

J: TRBJ2-2
V: TRBV5-1
length: 13
CDR3: ASSLTVTNTGELF

J: TRBJ2-7
V: TRBV2
length: 10
CDR3: ASRDESYEQY

J: TRBJ2-2
V: TRBV5-4
length: 14
CDR3: ASTSGTGVYTGELF

J: TRBJ1-5
V: TRBV30
length: 13
CDR3: AWSETQRSNQPQH

J: TRBJ2-7
V: TRBV4-3
length: 14
CDR3: ASSQSLAGLSYEQY

J: TRBJ2-7
V: TRBV28
length: 13
CDR3: ASSTTSGIRYEQY

J: TRBJ2-7
V: TRBV28
length: 13
CDR3: ASRASGTGSYEQY